One and the same sample provided the 27 T cell receptor beta chains below, sequenced in a study of beta chain features in type 1 diabetes. The study reverse transcribed the entire isolated RNA, so it sequenced expressed TCRB transcripts. TCRdb's table, derived via immunoSEQ multiplex PCR, lists solely in-frame clones and lacks some. The sample shows a few hundred thousand clones, 16% of them seen only once. These TCRs are of unknown antigen specificity. Study-level findings and limits: All four CD4+ subsets of Type 1 diabetes patients contained TCRB CDR3s that were moderately but significantly shorter.

The sample taken for sequencing was naive CD4+ T cells from blood. Every receptor here comes from a man aged 30 to 39 with type 1 diabetes.

The chain has TRBV6-5 and TRBJ2-7; D remains ambiguous. CDR1 and CDR2 from the germline V gene are MNHEY and SVGAGI. Trimming cost V 0 bases and J 1 base, with 10 bases left between them. The length of the CDR3 is 15 residues. The CDR3 DNA is TGTGCCAGCAGTTACTCTCCTGTTGGGTCCTACGAGCAGTACTTC. Encoded protein: CASSYSPVGSYEQYF.

This clone was seen a handful of times. The sample has other DNA sequences that encode this CDR3 too. The genes are TRBV2 and TRBJ2-1; 9 bases line up with TRBD1. V lost 6 bases and J lost 0; bases outside the gene matches: 3. The CDR3 spans 15 residues. Germline-derived CDR1 and CDR2 are SNHLY and FYNNEI. The CDR3 region is CASSADRGSYNEQFF. The CDR3 nucleotides read TGTGCCAGCAGCGCGGACAGGGGCTCCTACAATGAGCAGTTCTTC.

A few counts support this clone. The chain joins TRBV30 to TRBJ2-5; 7 bases align to TRBD1. V was clipped by 4 bases and J by 1 base; unmatched bases: 6. The CDR3 is 14 residues long. Germline V gives CDR1 GTSNPN, CDR2 SVGIG (reference sequence). The CDR3 loop is CAWIRRTGQETQYF. The CDR3 bases are TGTGCCTGGATCCGTCGGACAGGCCAAGAGACCCAGTACTTC.

This clone was detected only a few times. The J gene is TRBJ1-1, the V gene TRBV27, with no clear D. Germline values: CDR1 MNHEY, CDR2 SMNVEV (reference sequence). V lost 10 bases and J lost 5, with 17 bases in between. The CDR3 consists of 13 residues. The CDR3, as DNA: TGTGCCACCGCCTGGCGGCGGGGAACTGAAGCTTTCTTT. Translation: CATAWRRGTEAFF.

The rearrangement uses TRBV7-9 and TRBJ1-2, with 8 nucleotides matching TRBD1. This CDR3 contains 14 residues. Trimming at V came to 3 bases and at J to 3 bases, leaving 3 bases not matched to a gene. Germline V lookup: CDR1 SEHNR, CDR2 FQNEAQ (reference sequence). CDR3 sequence (DNA): TGTGCCAGCAGCTTCGTACAGGGGGACTATGGCTACACCTTC. Protein product: CASSFVQGDYGYTF.

This clone was found a few times. This sequence joins TRBV29-1 and TRBJ2-1, with D uncertain. The V end lost 7 bases, the J end lost 1 base, and 8 bases lay between the germline ends. CDR3 size: 12 residues. The germline CDR1 and CDR2 sequences are SQVTM and ANQGSEA. The CDR3 region is CSGAPSYNEQFF. The CDR3 coding sequence is TGCAGCGGGGCCCCATCCTACAATGAGCAGTTCTTC.

This chain links TRBV5-6 with TRBJ2-3; D gene unclear. V lost 0 bases and J lost 0, with 5 bases in between. This CDR3 comprises 14 residues. Germline lookup yields CDR1 SGHDT and CDR2 YYEEEE. Here the CDR3 reads CASSLGWSTDTQYF. As DNA, the CDR3 is TGTGCCAGCAGCTTGGGGTGGAGCACAGATACGCAGTATTTT.

This clone was observed a few times. V usage is TRBV30 and J usage is TRBJ2-7; 7 bases match TRBD2. The V gene's germline CDR1 is GTSNPN and CDR2 SVGIG (reference sequence). CDR3 size: 15 residues. The trim removed 0 bases at V and 2 bases at J, leaving 7 bases unmatched. DNA of the CDR3: TGTGCCTGGAGTGTCCCCGGGGGGATACCCTACGAGCAGTACTTC. As protein: CAWSVPGGIPYEQYF.

The DNA of the CDR3 is TGCGCCAGCAGCCAAACAAGGACAGGATCTGAGACCCAGTACTTC. Protein: CASSQTRTGSETQYF. The chain has TRBV4-3 and TRBJ2-5, with TRBD1 matching over 7 bases. V dropped 2 bases and J dropped 5; count of bases not matched to a gene: 8. Germline loops: CDR1 LGHNA, CDR2 YSLEER. CDR3 length: 15 amino acids.

This clone was detected only a few times. The V and J genes are TRBV9 and TRBJ2-7; D uncertain. CDR1 and CDR2 (germline): SGDLS, YYNGEE. This CDR3 is 15 amino acids long. V was cut by 3 bases and J by 2 bases, with 15 bases left in between. In nucleotides, the CDR3 is TGTGCCAGCAGCGCCTCCTCTGTGTTCCCCTACGAGCAGTACTTC. It translates to CASSASSVFPYEQYF. Supplemented by reference TRBV9 and TRBJ2-7, the full variable domain reads DSGVTQTPKHLITATGQRVTLRCSPRSGDLSVYWYQQSLDQGLQFLIQYYNGEERAKGNILERFSAQQFPDLHSELNLSSLELGDSALYFCASSASSVFPYEQYFGPGTRLTVT.

The chain joins TRBV6-6 to TRBJ2-1, with a weak D call TRBD2 (5 bases). V gave up 0 bases and J gave up 16 bases, with 16 bases separating them. The CDR3 length is 13 residues. In germline, CDR1 is MNHNY, CDR2 SVGAGI (reference sequence). CDR3 protein: CASSYSGTSGPFF. CDR3 coding DNA: TGTGCCAGCAGTTACTCGGGCACTAGTGGGCCTTTCTTC.

This clone was detected a few times. The rearrangement joins TRBV5-1 to TRBJ2-7; TRBD2 aligns across 7 bases. Germline-derived CDR1 and CDR2 are SGHRS and YFSETQ. The length of the CDR3 is 16 residues. V shed 0 bases and J 1 base; nucleotides not matched to a gene: 7. This chain's CDR3 is CASSLESSGQSYEQYF. The DNA of the CDR3 is TGCGCCAGCAGCTTGGAGTCTAGCGGCCAATCCTACGAGCAGTACTTC.

V usage is TRBV9 and J usage is TRBJ2-3; D is tentatively TRBD1 or TRBD2 (5 bases each). The CDR3 totals 16 residues. V shed 1 base and J shed 0 bases, with 12 bases lying between them. CDR1 SGDLS and CDR2 YYNGEE come from the germline V gene. The CDR3, as DNA: TGTGCCAGCAGCGTAACCCGGGGCCTCAGCACAGATACGCAGTATTTT. Translating it yields CASSVTRGLSTDTQYF.

Only a few counts were recorded for this clone. CDR3 sequence (DNA): TGTGCCAGCTCCCAGGGGTACCAAGAGACCCAGTACTTC. Translation gives CASSQGYQETQYF. The chain combines TRBV18 with TRBJ2-5; tentatively, D is TRBD1 (6 bases). CDR3 length equals 13 residues. Germline V gene data show CDR1 as KGHSH and CDR2 as LQKENI. Trimming pared 6 bases from V and 0 bases from J, leaving 8 bases between.

This clone was counted only a few times. V and J are TRBV29-1 and TRBJ2-4; D gene uncertain. V dropped 7 bases and J dropped 3 bases, with 13 bases sitting between them. Looked up from germline, CDR1 is SQVTM and CDR2 is ANQGSEA. CDR3 length equals 13 residues. The CDR3 reads CSATGFLKNIQYF. The DNA of the CDR3 is TGCAGCGCGACCGGGTTTCTCAAAAACATTCAGTACTTC. The full variable domain, with the rest looked up from reference TRBV29-1 and TRBJ2-4, is SAVISQKPSRDICQRGTSLTIQCQVDSQVTMMFWYRQQPGQSLTLIATANQGSEATYESGFVIDKFPISRPNLTFSTLTVSNMSPEDSSIYLCSATGFLKNIQYFGAGTRLSVL.

This chain uses TRBV29-1 with TRBJ2-7, with 12 bases that match TRBD2. This CDR3 has 12 amino acids. With 7 bases clipped from V and 5 bases from J, the junction kept 3 bases outside the gene matches. From germline, CDR1 is SQVTM and CDR2 ANQGSEA. CDR3 nucleotide sequence: TGCAGCGCGACTAGCGGGAGTAACGAGCAGTACTTC. As protein: CSATSGSNEQYF.

V usage is TRBV18 and J usage is TRBJ1-1; TRBD1 might be the D (6 bases). The CDR3 runs to 15 residues. In germline, CDR1 is KGHSH, CDR2 LQKENI. V lost 0 bases and J lost 2, with 10 bases in between. The CDR3 DNA reads TGTGCCAGCTCACCACCCGGACAGCGTAACACTGAAGCTTTCTTT. Amino acid sequence: CASSPPGQRNTEAFF.

The chain carries TRBV5-4 and TRBJ2-1, with TRBD2 matching 8 bases. Germline lookup yields CDR1 SGHNT and CDR2 YYREEE (reference sequence). Trimming removed 0 bases from V and 7 bases from J; junction bases left unmatched: 12. The CDR3 is 17 residues long. CDR3 bases: TGTGCCAGCAGCTTGGAGTCGGGAGGGTTTAGCGTGAATGAGCAGTTCTTC. Translated, it gives CASSLESGGFSVNEQFF.

The J gene is TRBJ2-5, the V gene TRBV10-2, with D tentatively TRBD2 (6 bases). CDR3 length: 11 residues. The germline CDR1 and CDR2 sequences are WSHSY and SAAADI. V was trimmed by 3 bases and J by 9 bases, leaving 8 bases between them. The CDR3: CASSDSGAQYF. The CDR3 DNA sequence: TGCGCCAGCAGTGATTCGGGGGCCCAGTACTTC.

This clone turned up a few times. The chain carries TRBV30 and TRBJ1-4; D possibly corresponds to TRBD1 (6 bases). Between the trimmed V and J ends, which lost 5 bases and 7 bases, there was a span of 20 bases. The CDR3 is 15 residues long. Germline V lookup: CDR1 GTSNPN, CDR2 SVGIG (reference sequence). In DNA form, the CDR3 reads TGTGCCTGGTGCGAAAAACAGGGAAAGGGTGAAAAACTGTTTTTT. Protein: CAWCEKQGKGEKLFF.

The genes are TRBV7-9 and TRBJ2-3, with a tentative D call TRBD2 (5 bases). From germline, CDR1 is SEHNR and CDR2 FQNEAQ (reference sequence). V was trimmed by 0 bases and J by 2 bases, leaving 9 bases between them. The CDR3 sequence is 15 residues long. The CDR3, as DNA: TGTGCCAGCAGCTTAGCGCTAGCTAACACAGATACGCAGTATTTT. It yields the protein CASSLALANTDTQYF.

This sequence joins TRBV30 and TRBJ2-1; TRBD2 matches at 11 bases. CDR3 length equals 14 residues. CDR1 is GTSNPN and CDR2 is SVGIG in the germline V gene (reference sequence). Trimming took 3 bases from V and 6 from J; bases not matched to a gene: 4. The CDR3 coding sequence is TGTGCCTGGAGACTAGCGGGGGCACCCAATGAGCAGTTCTTC. Translating it yields CAWRLAGAPNEQFF.

This clone has only a few counts. The chain has TRBV7-2 and TRBJ2-7; the D gene is possibly TRBD2 (5 bases). The CDR3 consists of 16 residues. The V end was cut by 5 bases, the J end by 0 bases, with 17 bases between. Germline V gives CDR1 SGHTA, CDR2 FQGNSA. Here the CDR3 DNA reads TGTGCCAGCAGCCCCTGGGAGTTCTCAAGCTCCTACGAGCAGTACTTC. Its protein product is CASSPWEFSSSYEQYF.

The chain couples TRBV28 to TRBJ2-3; D call uncertain. Germline CDR1 is MDHEN and CDR2 is SYDVKM. Trimming stripped 5 bases from V and 2 bases from J, with 11 bases between. The CDR3 extends over 14 amino acids. Here the CDR3 reads CASSAPGPTDTQYF. Here the CDR3 DNA reads TGTGCCAGCAGTGCCCCGGGCCCCACAGATACGCAGTATTTT.

The gene calls are TRBV7-2 and TRBJ2-7, with D possibly being TRBD2 (6 bases). The CDR3 length is 14 residues. CDR1 and CDR2 from the germline V gene are SGHTA and FQGNSA. V lost 0 bases and J lost 5, with 11 bases in between. The CDR3: CASSLAGGLDEQYF. CDR3 nucleotides: TGTGCCAGCAGCTTAGCTGGGGGACTTGACGAGCAGTACTTC.

This clone was detected a few times. The chain joins TRBV7-2 to TRBJ1-2, with a weak D call TRBD1 (6 bases). The CDR3 runs to 13 residues. Trimming stripped 1 base from V and 7 bases from J, with 10 bases between. The germline CDR1 and CDR2 sequences are SGHTA and FQGNSA. CDR3 DNA sequence: TGTGCCAGCAGCTTAGAACAGGGAGGTGGCTACACCTTC. Translating gives CASSLEQGGGYTF.

This clone was recorded a few times. This rearrangement joins TRBV4-1 to TRBJ1-2; 7 positions match TRBD1. V trimming: 4 bases; J trimming: 4 bases; junction bases outside the gene matches: 9. Per the germline V gene, CDR1 is MGHRA and CDR2 is YSYEKL. The CDR3 is made up of 15 amino acids. CDR3 in DNA: TGCGCCAGCAGCCCCTCACAGTCAGGGGGCTATGGCTACACCTTC. Encoded protein: CASSPSQSGGYGYTF.